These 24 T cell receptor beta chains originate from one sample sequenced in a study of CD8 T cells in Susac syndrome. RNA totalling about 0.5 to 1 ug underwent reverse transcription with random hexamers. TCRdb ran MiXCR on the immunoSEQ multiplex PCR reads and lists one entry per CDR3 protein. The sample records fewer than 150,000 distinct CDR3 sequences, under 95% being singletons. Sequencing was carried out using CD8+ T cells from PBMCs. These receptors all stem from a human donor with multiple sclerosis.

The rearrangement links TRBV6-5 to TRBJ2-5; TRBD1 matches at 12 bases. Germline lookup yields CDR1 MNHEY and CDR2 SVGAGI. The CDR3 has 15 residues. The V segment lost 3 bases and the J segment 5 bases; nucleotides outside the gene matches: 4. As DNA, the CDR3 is TGTGCCAGCAGTTATATGGGACAGGGGGCGGAGACCCAGTACTTC. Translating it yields CASSYMGQGAETQYF.

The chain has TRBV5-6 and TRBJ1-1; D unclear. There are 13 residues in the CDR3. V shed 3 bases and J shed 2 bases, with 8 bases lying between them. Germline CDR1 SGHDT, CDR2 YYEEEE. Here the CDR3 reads CASSSTYNTEAFF. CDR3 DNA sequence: TGTGCCAGCAGCTCGACTTATAACACTGAAGCTTTCTTT.

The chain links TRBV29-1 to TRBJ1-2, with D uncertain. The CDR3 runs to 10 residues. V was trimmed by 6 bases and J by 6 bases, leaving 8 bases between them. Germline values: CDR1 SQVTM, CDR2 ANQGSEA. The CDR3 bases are TGCAGCGTCGCCTATAATGGCTACACCTTC. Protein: CSVAYNGYTF.

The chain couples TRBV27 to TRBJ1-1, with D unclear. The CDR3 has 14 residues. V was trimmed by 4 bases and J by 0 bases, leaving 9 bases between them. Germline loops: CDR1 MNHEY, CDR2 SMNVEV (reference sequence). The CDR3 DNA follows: TGTGCCAGCAGTTCCTACATCATGAACACTGAAGCTTTCTTT. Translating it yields CASSSYIMNTEAFF.

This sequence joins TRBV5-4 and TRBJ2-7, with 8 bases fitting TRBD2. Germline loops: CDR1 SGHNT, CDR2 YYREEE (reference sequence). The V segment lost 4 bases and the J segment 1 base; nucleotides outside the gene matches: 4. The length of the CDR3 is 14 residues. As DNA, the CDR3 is TGTGCCAGCAGCCAGAGCGGGAGTTCCTACGAGCAGTACTTC. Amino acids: CASSQSGSSYEQYF.

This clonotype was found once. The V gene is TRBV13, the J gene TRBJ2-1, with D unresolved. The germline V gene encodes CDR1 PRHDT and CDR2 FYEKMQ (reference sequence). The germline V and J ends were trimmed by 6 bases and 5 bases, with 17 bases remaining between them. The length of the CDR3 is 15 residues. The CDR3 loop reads CASSSGGSFDNEQFF. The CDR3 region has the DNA TGTGCCAGCAGTTCCGGTGGGTCCTTCGACAATGAGCAGTTCTTC.

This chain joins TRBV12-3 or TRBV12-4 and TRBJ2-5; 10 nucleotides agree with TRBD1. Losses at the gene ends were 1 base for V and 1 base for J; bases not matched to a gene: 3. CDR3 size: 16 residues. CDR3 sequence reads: CASSLGGQGTQETQYF. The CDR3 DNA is TGTGCCAGCAGTTTAGGGGGACAGGGGACCCAAGAGACCCAGTACTTC.

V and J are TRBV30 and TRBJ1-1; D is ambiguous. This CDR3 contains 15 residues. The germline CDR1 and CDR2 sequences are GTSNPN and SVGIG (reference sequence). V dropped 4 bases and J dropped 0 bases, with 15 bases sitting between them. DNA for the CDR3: TGTGCCTGGATCTACGGAGTCAGCATGAACACTGAAGCTTTCTTT. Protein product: CAWIYGVSMNTEAFF. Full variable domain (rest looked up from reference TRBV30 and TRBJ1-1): SQTIHQWPATLVQPVGSPLSLECTVEGTSNPNLYWYRQAAGRGLQLLFYSVGIGQISSEVPQNLSASRPQDRQFILSSKKLLLSDSGFYLCAWIYGVSMNTEAFFGQGTRLTVV.

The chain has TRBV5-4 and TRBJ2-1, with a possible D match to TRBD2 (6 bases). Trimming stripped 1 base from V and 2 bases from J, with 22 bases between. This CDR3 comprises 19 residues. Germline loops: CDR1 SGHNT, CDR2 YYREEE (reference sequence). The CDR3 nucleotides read TGTGCCAGCAGCTTGTACCCCCCTTTGGTAGCGGATACCTACAATGAGCAGTTCTTC. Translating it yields CASSLYPPLVADTYNEQFF. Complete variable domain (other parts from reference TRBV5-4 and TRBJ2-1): ETGVTQSPTHLIKTRGQQVTLRCSSQSGHNTVSWYQQALGQGPQFIFQYYREEENGRGNFPPRFSGLQFPNYSSELNVNALELDDSALYLCASSLYPPLVADTYNEQFFGPGTRLTVL.

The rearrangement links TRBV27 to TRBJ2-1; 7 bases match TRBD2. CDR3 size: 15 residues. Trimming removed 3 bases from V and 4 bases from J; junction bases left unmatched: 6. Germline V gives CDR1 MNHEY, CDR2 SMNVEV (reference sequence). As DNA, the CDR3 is TGTGCCAGCAGTTTCGTAGGGACTAAATACAATGAGCAGTTCTTC. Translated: CASSFVGTKYNEQFF.

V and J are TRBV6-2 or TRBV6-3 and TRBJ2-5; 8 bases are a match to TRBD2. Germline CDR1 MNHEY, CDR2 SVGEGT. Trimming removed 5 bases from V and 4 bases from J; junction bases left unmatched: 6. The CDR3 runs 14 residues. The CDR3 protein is CASSPDGRGETQYF. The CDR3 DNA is TGTGCCAGCAGTCCCGACGGGAGGGGAGAGACCCAGTACTTC.

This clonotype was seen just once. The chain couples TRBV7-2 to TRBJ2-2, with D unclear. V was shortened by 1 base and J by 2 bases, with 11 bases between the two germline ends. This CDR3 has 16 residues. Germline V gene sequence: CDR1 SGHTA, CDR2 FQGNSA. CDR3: CASSLEGFPNTGELFF. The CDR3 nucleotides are TGTGCCAGCAGCTTAGAGGGATTCCCTAACACCGGGGAGCTGTTTTTT. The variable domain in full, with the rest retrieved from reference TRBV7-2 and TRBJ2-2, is GAGVSQSPSNKVTEKGKDVELRCDPISGHTALYWYRQSLGQGLEFLIYFQGNSAPDKSGLPSDRFSAERTGGSVSTLTIQRTQQEDSAVYLCASSLEGFPNTGELFFGEGSRLTVL.

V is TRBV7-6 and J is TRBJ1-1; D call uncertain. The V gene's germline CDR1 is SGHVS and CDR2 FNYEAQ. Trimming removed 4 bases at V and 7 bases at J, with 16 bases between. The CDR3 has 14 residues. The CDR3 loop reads CASSSLLRRSEAFF. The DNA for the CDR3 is TGTGCCAGCAGCTCACTTCTAAGGCGGAGTGAAGCTTTCTTT. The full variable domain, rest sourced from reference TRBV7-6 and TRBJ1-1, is GAGVSQSPRYKVTKRGQDVALRCDPISGHVSLYWYRQALGQGPEFLTYFNYEAQQDKSGLPNDRFSAERPEGSISTLTIQRTEQRDSAMYRCASSSLLRRSEAFFGQGTRLTVV.

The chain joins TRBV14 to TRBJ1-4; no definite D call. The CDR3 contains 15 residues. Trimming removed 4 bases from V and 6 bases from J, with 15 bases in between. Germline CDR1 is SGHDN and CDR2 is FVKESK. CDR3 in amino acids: CASSRDGVLHEKLFF. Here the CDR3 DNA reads TGTGCCAGCAGCCGAGACGGGGTTCTACATGAAAAACTGTTTTTT. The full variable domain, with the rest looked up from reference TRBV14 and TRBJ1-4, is EAGVTQFPSHSVIEKGQTVTLRCDPISGHDNLYWYRRVMGKEIKFLLHFVKESKQDESGMPNNRFLAERTGGTYSTLKVQPAELEDSGVYFCASSRDGVLHEKLFFGSGTQLSVL.

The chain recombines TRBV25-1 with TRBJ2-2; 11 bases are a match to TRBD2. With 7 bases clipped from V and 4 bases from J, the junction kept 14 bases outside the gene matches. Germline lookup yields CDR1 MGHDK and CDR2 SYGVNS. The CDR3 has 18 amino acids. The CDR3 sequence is CASTPRLAGGPGTGELFF. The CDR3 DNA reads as TGTGCCAGCACCCCGCGGCTAGCGGGAGGCCCGGGCACCGGGGAGCTGTTTTTT.

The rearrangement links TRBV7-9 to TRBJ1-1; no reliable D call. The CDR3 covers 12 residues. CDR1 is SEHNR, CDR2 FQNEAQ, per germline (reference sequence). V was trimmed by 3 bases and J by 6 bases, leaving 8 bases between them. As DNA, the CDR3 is TGTGCCAGCAGCTTCCCGGCGGCTGAAGCTTTCTTT. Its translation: CASSFPAAEAFF.

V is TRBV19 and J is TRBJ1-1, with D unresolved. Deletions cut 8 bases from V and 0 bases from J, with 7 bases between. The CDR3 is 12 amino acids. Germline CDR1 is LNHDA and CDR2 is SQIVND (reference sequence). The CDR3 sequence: CASRFMNTEAFF. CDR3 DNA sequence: TGTGCCAGTCGATTCATGAACACTGAAGCTTTCTTT.

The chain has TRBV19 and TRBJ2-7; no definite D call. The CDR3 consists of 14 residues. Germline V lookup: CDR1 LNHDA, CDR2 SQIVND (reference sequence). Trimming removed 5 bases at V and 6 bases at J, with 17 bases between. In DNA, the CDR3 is TGTGCCAGTAGTCCGGACCCGGGTTGGGGCGAGCAGTACTTC. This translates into CASSPDPGWGEQYF. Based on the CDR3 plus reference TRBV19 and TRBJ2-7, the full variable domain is DGGITQSPKYLFRKEGQNVTLSCEQNLNHDAMYWYRQDPGQGLRLIYYSQIVNDFQKGDIAEGYSVSREKKESFPLTVTSAQKNPTAFYLCASSPDPGWGEQYFGPGTRLTVT.

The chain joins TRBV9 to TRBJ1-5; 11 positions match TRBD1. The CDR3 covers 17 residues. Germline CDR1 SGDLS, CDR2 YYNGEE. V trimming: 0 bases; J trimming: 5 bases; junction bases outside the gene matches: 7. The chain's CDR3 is CASSVGSGGQGDQPQHF. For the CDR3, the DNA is TGTGCCAGCAGCGTAGGCAGTGGGGGACAGGGGGATCAGCCCCAGCATTTT.

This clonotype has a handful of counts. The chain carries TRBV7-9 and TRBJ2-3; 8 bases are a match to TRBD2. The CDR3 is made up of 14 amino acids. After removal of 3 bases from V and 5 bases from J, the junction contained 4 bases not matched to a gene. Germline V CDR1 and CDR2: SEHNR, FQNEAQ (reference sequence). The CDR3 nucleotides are TGTGCCAGCAGCTTCGCGGGAGGCAGAGATACGCAGTATTTT. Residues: CASSFAGGRDTQYF.

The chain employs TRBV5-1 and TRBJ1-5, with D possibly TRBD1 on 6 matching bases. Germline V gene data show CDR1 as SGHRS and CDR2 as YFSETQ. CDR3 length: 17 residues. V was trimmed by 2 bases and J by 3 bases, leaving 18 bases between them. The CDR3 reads CASSFYRDSIFNQPQHF. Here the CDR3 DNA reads TGCGCCAGCAGCTTCTACAGGGATTCAATCTTCAATCAGCCCCAGCATTTT.

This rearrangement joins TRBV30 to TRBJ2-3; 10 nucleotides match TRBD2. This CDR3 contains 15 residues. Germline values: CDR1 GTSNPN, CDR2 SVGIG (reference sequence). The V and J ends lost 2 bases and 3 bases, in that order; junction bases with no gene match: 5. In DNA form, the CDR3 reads TGTGCCTGGAGTAATCCTAGCGGGAGTACAGATACGCAGTATTTT. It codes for CAWSNPSGSTDTQYF. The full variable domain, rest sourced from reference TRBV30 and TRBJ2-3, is SQTIHQWPATLVQPVGSPLSLECTVEGTSNPNLYWYRQAAGRGLQLLFYSVGIGQISSEVPQNLSASRPQDRQFILSSKKLLLSDSGFYLCAWSNPSGSTDTQYFGPGTRLTVL.

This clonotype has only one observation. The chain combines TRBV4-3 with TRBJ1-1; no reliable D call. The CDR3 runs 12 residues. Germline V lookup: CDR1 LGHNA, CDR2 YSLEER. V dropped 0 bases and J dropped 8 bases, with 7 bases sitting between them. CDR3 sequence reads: CASSQDNKEAFF. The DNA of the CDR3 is TGCGCCAGCAGCCAAGATAATAAGGAAGCTTTCTTT.

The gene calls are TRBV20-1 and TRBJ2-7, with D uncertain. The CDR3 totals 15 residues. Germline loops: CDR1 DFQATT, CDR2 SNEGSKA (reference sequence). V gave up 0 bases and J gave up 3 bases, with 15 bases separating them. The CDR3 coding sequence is TGCAGTGCTAGAGATCAGGCTAGTTCTATCTACGAGCAGTACTTC. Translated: CSARDQASSIYEQYF.